What follows are 23 T cell receptor beta chains derived from one specimen sequenced in a study of T cell responses to AZD1222 COVID-19 vaccine. Generated by immunoSEQ multiplex PCR, the TCRdb table keeps only in-frame clones and is missing some. The repertoire has 93,000 or so clones, over 70% of them found once; the top ten carry 20% to 25%. The sample in question was peripheral blood, obtained on day 0 of AZD1222 vaccination. These receptors all come from an adult in good health.

CDR3 DNA: TGTGCCAGCAGCCAACGACCGGGGATCACAGATACGCAGTATTTT. This translates into CASSQRPGITDTQYF. The V and J genes are TRBV7-3 and TRBJ2-3, with a possible D match to TRBD2 (5 bases). This CDR3 spans 15 amino acids. Per the germline V gene, CDR1 is SGHTA and CDR2 is FQGTGA. The V gene lost 5 bases and the J gene lost 2 bases, with 14 bases spanning the gap.

This chain uses TRBV6-5 with TRBJ2-3; 10 bases are shared with TRBD2. The CDR3 is made up of 14 amino acids. Germline assignment: CDR1 MNHEY and CDR2 SVGAGI. The V segment lost 10 bases and the J segment 2 bases; nucleotides outside the gene matches: 6. The CDR3 DNA reads as TGTGCCACCAATAGCGGGGGGTTCACAGATACGCAGTATTTT. Translated, it gives CATNSGGFTDTQYF.

The chain has TRBV7-2 and TRBJ1-2; TRBD1 matches at 8 bases. The junction had 15 bases not matched to a gene; V was cut back by 5 bases and J by 1 base. Germline CDR1 is SGHTA and CDR2 is FQGNSA. This CDR3 region has 18 residues. The CDR3 DNA reads TGTGCCAGCAGCCCTCAACAGGGGGTAGGATCAGTTAACTATGGCTACACCTTC. This codes for CASSPQQGVGSVNYGYTF.

The CDR3: CASSSTGVNEKLFF. CDR3 DNA sequence: TGTGCCAGCAGCTCGACAGGGGTTAATGAAAAACTGTTTTTT. The chain carries TRBV5-6 and TRBJ1-4, with TRBD1 matching over 8 bases. V shed 3 bases, J shed 4 bases, and the junction held 2 bases outside the gene matches. The CDR3 covers 14 residues. Germline V gene data show CDR1 as SGHDT and CDR2 as YYEEEE.

The V gene is TRBV5-1, the J gene TRBJ1-2; no firm D call. Trimming stripped 1 base from V and 1 base from J, with 8 bases between. The CDR3 loop spans 14 amino acids. Germline CDR1 and CDR2: SGHRS and YFSETQ. CDR3 coding DNA: TGCGCCAGCAGCTTGATTCCGGATAACTATGGCTACACCTTC. It encodes CASSLIPDNYGYTF.

This clone has just a few counts. The chain couples TRBV10-3 to TRBJ2-7; D is unclear. The CDR3 runs 13 residues. Looked up from germline, CDR1 is ENHRY and CDR2 is SYGVKD. Trimming left V 6 bases short and J 3 bases short, with 12 bases between. The CDR3, as DNA: TGTGCCATCAGGCCTTCAGAGAACTACGAGCAGTACTTC. It yields the protein CAIRPSENYEQYF.

The rearrangement uses TRBV6-2 or TRBV6-3 and TRBJ2-3; 7 nucleotides match TRBD2. The CDR3 is 13 residues long. CDR1 and CDR2 (germline): MNHEY, SVGEGT. V was pared by 0 bases and J by 6 bases, with 0 bases of the junction left unmatched. CDR3 DNA: TGTGCCAGCAGTTACTCGGGGGGGGATACGCAGTATTTT. Its protein product is CASSYSGGDTQYF.

The V and J genes are TRBV30 and TRBJ1-2; D may be TRBD1 (6 bases). CDR3 length: 14 residues. V lost 0 bases and J lost 7, with 15 bases in between. Germline V lookup: CDR1 GTSNPN, CDR2 SVGIG (reference sequence). The CDR3 region has the DNA TGTGCCTGGAGTGTACAGAGTTCAGGGGTTGGCTACACCTTC. This encodes CAWSVQSSGVGYTF.

This clone came up a few times. The V gene is TRBV3-1 (or the pseudogene TRBV3-2), the J gene TRBJ1-3, with D unclear. Per germline, CDR1 LGHDT and CDR2 YNNKEL (reference sequence). The CDR3 is 14 residues long. The germline V and J ends were trimmed by 3 bases and 8 bases, with 14 bases remaining between them. CDR3 DNA sequence: TGTGCCAGCAGCCAGGGAGGGAATCCGCACACCATATATTTT. It codes for CASSQGGNPHTIYF.

The table lists this clone with a count of one. This chain connects TRBV6-1 to TRBJ1-1, with D possibly matching TRBD1 (5 bases). The V gene's germline CDR1 is MNHNS and CDR2 SASEGT. V was pared by 3 bases and J by 0 bases, with 17 bases between. The CDR3 length is 17 residues. The CDR3 DNA reads TGTGCCAGCAGTGACGAACTATTACAGGAGTTGAACACTGAAGCTTTCTTT. Amino acid sequence: CASSDELLQELNTEAFF.

The chain uses TRBV28 and TRBJ2-3; TRBD2 matches at 7 bases. The CDR3 runs to 17 residues. V shed 8 bases and J 3 bases; nucleotides not matched to a gene: 17. Per germline, CDR1 MDHEN and CDR2 SYDVKM. The CDR3 reads CASAPSWGGRETDTQYF. The CDR3 DNA reads TGTGCCAGCGCCCCCTCCTGGGGGGGGAGAGAGACAGATACGCAGTATTTT.

The V and J genes are TRBV6-2 or TRBV6-3 and TRBJ2-7; TRBD2 matches 15 bases. Trimming cost V 2 bases and J 0 bases; bases outside gene matches: 11. The CDR3 extends over 20 amino acids. Germline V lookup: CDR1 MNHEY, CDR2 SVGEGT. The CDR3 here is CASSYRGLAGGQRSSYEQYF. The CDR3 region has the DNA TGTGCCAGCAGTTACAGGGGACTAGCGGGAGGCCAGAGGAGCTCCTACGAGCAGTACTTC.

The chain couples TRBV6-5 to TRBJ1-2; 8 bases match TRBD1. From germline, CDR1 is MNHEY and CDR2 SVGAGI. CDR3 size: 14 residues. J gave up 7 bases and V 2 bases, and 6 bases lay outside the gene matches. The CDR3 protein is CASSYEGQGSGYTF. In nucleotides, the CDR3 is TGTGCCAGCAGTTACGAAGGACAGGGTAGTGGCTACACCTTC.

CDR3 region: CASSYGGRGEQYF. The CDR3 region has the DNA TGTGCCAGCAGTTACGGGGGACGGGGCGAGCAGTACTTC. The J gene is TRBJ2-7, the V gene TRBV6-5; D possibly uses TRBD1 or TRBD2 (5 bases each). Germline assignment: CDR1 MNHEY and CDR2 SVGAGI. V lost 2 bases and J lost 6, with 11 bases in between. This CDR3 contains 13 residues.

The gene calls are TRBV3-1 (or the pseudogene TRBV3-2) and TRBJ1-5; 8 bases fit TRBD1. The germline V gene encodes CDR1 LGHDT and CDR2 YNNKEL (reference sequence). Unmatched junction bases numbered 18, after V lost 3 bases and J lost 5 bases. This CDR3 is built from 19 residues. As DNA, the CDR3 is TGTGCCAGCAGCCATAAGGGACAGGTTAAAGTTGAAATCTATCAGCCCCAGCATTTT. Translated: CASSHKGQVKVEIYQPQHF.

The chain has TRBV7-2 and TRBJ2-1; the D is unclear. The CDR3 has 13 amino acids. V gave up 0 bases and J gave up 2 bases, with 2 bases separating them. Germline CDR1 is SGHTA and CDR2 is FQGNSA. CDR3 coding DNA: TGTGCCAGCAGCTTAGCGCCCTACAATGAGCAGTTCTTC. Translated, it gives CASSLAPYNEQFF.

This clone was detected once. This sequence joins TRBV2 and TRBJ1-1; no firm D call. The germline V gene has CDR1 SNHLY and CDR2 FYNNEI. V shed 3 bases and J shed 2 bases, with 13 bases lying between them. This CDR3 has 15 amino acids. The chain's CDR3 is CASSEAPPPNTEAFF. In DNA form, the CDR3 reads TGTGCCAGCAGTGAGGCCCCGCCTCCCAACACTGAAGCTTTCTTT.

CDR3: CASSLEDRAFDEQYF. CDR3 sequence (DNA): TGTGCCAGCAGCTTAGAAGACAGGGCGTTTGACGAGCAGTACTTC. This rearrangement joins TRBV11-1 to TRBJ2-7; 7 bases match TRBD1. Looked up from germline, CDR1 is SGHAT and CDR2 is FQDESV (reference sequence). The CDR3 runs 15 residues. V was pared by 1 base and J by 5 bases, with 8 bases of the junction left unmatched.

The chain joins TRBV18 to TRBJ2-1, with a possible D match to TRBD2 (6 bases). The CDR3 runs 13 residues. Germline loops: CDR1 KGHSH, CDR2 LQKENI. Trimming took 5 bases from V and 7 from J, leaving 12 bases between them. The CDR3 spells CASSSLRENEQFF. The CDR3 DNA is TGTGCCAGCTCATCGCTCCGGGAGAATGAGCAGTTCTTC.

The chain combines TRBV12-3 or TRBV12-4 with TRBJ1-4, with D tentatively TRBD1 (6 bases). V was trimmed by 4 bases and J by 8 bases, leaving 11 bases between them. The CDR3 extends over 13 amino acids. The CDR3 loop is CASSWRGEEKLFF. CDR3 sequence (DNA): TGTGCCAGCAGTTGGAGGGGGGAGGAAAAACTGTTTTTT.

The chain uses TRBV6-2 or TRBV6-3 and TRBJ1-1, with 9 bases that match TRBD1. The CDR3 consists of 14 residues. Per the germline V gene, CDR1 is MNHEY and CDR2 is SVGEGT. J was trimmed by 6 bases and V by 4 bases; bases with no gene match: 6. CDR3 in amino acids: CASSSPDRGPEAFF. The CDR3 DNA sequence: TGTGCCAGCAGTTCCCCGGACAGGGGTCCTGAAGCTTTCTTT.

This clone was observed a single time. This chain connects TRBV4-3 to TRBJ2-1; a possible D gene is TRBD2 (6 bases). Germline V gene sequence: CDR1 LGHNA, CDR2 YSLEER. The V end was cut by 1 base, the J end by 4 bases, with 11 bases between. The length of the CDR3 is 15 residues. The CDR3 is CASSQATGVYNEQFF. CDR3 nucleotides: TGCGCCAGCAGCCAAGCAACGGGGGTTTACAATGAGCAGTTCTTC.

This rearrangement joins TRBV6-7 to TRBJ2-7; 7 nucleotides line up with TRBD1. TRBV6-7 is assigned to the ORF class and has an uncertain function. The CDR3 spans 16 residues. J was trimmed by 6 bases and V by 2 bases; bases with no gene match: 13. CDR3 bases: TGTGCCAGCAGTTACCTCCGGACAGGATCCCCAGGCGAGCAGTACTTC. Amino acid sequence: CASSYLRTGSPGEQYF.